This section outlines one T cell receptor beta chain sequence together with its context. Antigen unknown. The entry originates in a study of CD8+ T cells in alopecia areata. Whole-study results and caveats: Scalp and blood samples kept many expanded lesional clones throughout tofacitinib. Researchers reported that TCR sharing among patients proved less clear than in mice, possibly HLA-linked. Scalp clonality and expanded CD8+ clones among the top 100 fell significantly with tofacitinib.

The germline gives CDR1 MNHEY, CDR2 SVGAGI. V lost 2 bases and J 3 bases, leaving 7 bases between the germline ends. The CDR3 runs to 14 residues. As the sequencing template, cDNA was produced by extracting RNA and reverse transcribing it. The assay was immunoSEQ multiplex PCR, and TCRdb's table has in-frame clones only and misses some. Among 90,000 to 100,000 clones listed, roughly 64% were seen once. Treatment meaning: oral pan-JAK inhibitor, 5-10 mg twice daily. V and J are TRBV6-5 and TRBJ2-2; no clear D gene. This clonotype was sampled from a human donor with alopecia areata. Here the sequenced sample was CD8+ T cells sorted from blood, taken at week 4, from a patient treated with tofacitinib. The DNA for the CDR3 is TGTGCCAGCAGTTACGTAATGGACACCGGGGAGCTGTTTTTT. Protein product: CASSYVMDTGELFF.